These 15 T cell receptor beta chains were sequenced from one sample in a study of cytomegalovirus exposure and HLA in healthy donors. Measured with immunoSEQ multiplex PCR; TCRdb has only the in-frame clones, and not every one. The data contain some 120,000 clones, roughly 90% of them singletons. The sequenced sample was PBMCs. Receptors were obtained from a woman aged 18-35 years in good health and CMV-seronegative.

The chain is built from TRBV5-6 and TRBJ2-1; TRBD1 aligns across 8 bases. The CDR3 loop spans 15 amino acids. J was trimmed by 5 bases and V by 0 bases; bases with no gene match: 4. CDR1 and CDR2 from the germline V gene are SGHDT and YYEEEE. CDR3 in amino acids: CASSLGQGLNNEQFF. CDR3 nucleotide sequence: TGTGCCAGCAGCTTGGGACAGGGGTTAAACAATGAGCAGTTCTTC.

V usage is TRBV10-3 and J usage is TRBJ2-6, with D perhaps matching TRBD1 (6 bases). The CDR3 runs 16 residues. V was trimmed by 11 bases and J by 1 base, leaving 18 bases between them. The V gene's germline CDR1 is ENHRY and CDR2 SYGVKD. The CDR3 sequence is CAVSGTLDSGANVLTF. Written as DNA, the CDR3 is TGTGCCGTTTCCGGGACACTGGATTCTGGGGCCAACGTCCTGACTTTC.

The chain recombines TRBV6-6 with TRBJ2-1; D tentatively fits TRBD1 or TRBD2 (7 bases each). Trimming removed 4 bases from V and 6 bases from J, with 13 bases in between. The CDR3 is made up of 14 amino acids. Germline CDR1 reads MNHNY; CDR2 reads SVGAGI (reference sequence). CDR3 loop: CASSSSGGGNEQFF. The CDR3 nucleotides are TGTGCCAGCAGTTCCTCAGGGGGGGGCAATGAGCAGTTCTTC.

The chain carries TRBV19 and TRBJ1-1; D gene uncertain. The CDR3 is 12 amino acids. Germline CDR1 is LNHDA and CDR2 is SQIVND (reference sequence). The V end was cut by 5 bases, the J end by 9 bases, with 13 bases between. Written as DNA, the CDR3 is TGTGCCAGTAGTGTAATGGCCGGGAAAGCTTTCTTT. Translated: CASSVMAGKAFF.

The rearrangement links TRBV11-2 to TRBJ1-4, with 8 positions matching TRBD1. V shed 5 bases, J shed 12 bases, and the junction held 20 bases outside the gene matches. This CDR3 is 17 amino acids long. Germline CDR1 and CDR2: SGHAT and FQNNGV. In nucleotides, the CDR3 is TGTGCCAGCAGCCCCCTACTCCTCGGACAGGGACGGCGGGAACTGTTTTTT. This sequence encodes CASSPLLLGQGRRELFF.

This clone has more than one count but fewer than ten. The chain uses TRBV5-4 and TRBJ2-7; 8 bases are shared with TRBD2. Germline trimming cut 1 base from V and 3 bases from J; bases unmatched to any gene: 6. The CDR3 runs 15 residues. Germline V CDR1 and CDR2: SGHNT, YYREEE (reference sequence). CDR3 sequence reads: CASSLMAGGDYEQYF. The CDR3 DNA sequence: TGTGCCAGCAGCTTGATGGCGGGAGGAGACTACGAGCAGTACTTC. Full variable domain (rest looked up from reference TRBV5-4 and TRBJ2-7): ETGVTQSPTHLIKTRGQQVTLRCSSQSGHNTVSWYQQALGQGPQFIFQYYREEENGRGNFPPRFSGLQFPNYSSELNVNALELDDSALYLCASSLMAGGDYEQYFGPGTRLTVT.

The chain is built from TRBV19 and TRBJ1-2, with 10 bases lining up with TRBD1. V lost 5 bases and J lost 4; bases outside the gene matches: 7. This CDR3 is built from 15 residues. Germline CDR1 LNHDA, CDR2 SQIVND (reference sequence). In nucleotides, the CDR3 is TGTGCCAGTAGTCTCTCGACAGGGGGCGCCTATGGCTACACCTTC. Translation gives CASSLSTGGAYGYTF.

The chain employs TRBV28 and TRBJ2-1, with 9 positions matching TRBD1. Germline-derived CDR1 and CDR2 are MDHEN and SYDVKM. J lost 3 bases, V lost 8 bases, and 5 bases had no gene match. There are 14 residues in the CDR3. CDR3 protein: CASLPGQGYNEQFF. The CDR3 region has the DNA TGTGCCAGCCTACCGGGACAGGGCTACAATGAGCAGTTCTTC.

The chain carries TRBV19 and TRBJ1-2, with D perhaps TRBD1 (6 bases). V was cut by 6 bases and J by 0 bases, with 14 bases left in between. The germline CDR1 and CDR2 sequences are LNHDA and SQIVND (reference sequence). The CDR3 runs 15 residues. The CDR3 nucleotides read TGTGCCAGTAGATTGACAAGGGGGACTAACTATGGCTACACCTTC. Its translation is CASRLTRGTNYGYTF.

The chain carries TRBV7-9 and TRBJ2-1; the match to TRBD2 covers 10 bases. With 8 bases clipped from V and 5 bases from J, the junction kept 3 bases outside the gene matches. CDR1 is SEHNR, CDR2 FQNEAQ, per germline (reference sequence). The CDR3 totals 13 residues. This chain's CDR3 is CASEREGNNEQFF. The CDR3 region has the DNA TGTGCCAGCGAGCGGGAGGGAAACAATGAGCAGTTCTTC.

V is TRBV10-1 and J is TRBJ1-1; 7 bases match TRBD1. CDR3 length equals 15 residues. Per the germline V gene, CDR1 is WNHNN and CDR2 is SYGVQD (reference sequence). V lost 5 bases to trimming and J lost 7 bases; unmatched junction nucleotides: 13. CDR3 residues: CASSRLRRGTFEAFF. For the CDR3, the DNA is TGCGCCAGCAGTAGGCTTCGCAGGGGGACCTTTGAAGCTTTCTTT.

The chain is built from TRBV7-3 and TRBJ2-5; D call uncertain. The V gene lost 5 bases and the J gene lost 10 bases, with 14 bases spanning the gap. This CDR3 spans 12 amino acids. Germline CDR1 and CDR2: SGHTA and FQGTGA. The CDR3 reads CASSPSGELQYF. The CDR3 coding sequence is TGTGCCAGCAGCCCCTCCGGAGAGCTCCAGTACTTC.

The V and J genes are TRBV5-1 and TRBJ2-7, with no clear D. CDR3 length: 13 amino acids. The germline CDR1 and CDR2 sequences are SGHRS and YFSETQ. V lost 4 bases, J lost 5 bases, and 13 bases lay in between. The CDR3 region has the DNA TGCGCCAGCAGCCATGGATACAGCAACGAGCAGTACTTC. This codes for CASSHGYSNEQYF.

This chain's CDR3 is CASSLARGNTEAFF. The CDR3, as DNA: TGTGCCAGCAGCTTAGCTAGGGGGAACACTGAAGCTTTCTTT. This chain uses TRBV7-2 with TRBJ1-1; tentatively, D is TRBD1 (5 bases). Trimming took off 0 bases at V and 1 base at J, with 6 bases between the two ends. In germline, CDR1 is SGHTA, CDR2 FQGNSA. This CDR3 is 14 amino acids long.

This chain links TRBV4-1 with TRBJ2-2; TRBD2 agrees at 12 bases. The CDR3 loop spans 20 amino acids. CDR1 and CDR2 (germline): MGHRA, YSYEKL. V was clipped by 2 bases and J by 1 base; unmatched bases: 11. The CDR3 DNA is TGCGCCAGCAGCCAATTTGCGGCTAGCGGGAGGGTAAGGAACACCGGGGAGCTGTTTTTT. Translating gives CASSQFAASGRVRNTGELFF.